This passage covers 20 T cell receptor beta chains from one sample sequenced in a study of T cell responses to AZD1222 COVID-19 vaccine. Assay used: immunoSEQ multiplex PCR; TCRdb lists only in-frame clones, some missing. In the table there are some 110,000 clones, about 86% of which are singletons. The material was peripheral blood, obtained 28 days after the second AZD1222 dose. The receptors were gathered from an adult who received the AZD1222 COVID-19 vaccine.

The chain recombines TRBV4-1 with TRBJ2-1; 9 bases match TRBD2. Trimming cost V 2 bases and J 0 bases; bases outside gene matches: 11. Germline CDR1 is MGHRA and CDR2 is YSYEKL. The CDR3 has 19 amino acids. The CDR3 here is CASSQRASAGGSSYNEQFF. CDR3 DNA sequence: TGCGCCAGCAGCCAACGGGCATCGGCGGGAGGGAGCTCCTACAATGAGCAGTTCTTC.

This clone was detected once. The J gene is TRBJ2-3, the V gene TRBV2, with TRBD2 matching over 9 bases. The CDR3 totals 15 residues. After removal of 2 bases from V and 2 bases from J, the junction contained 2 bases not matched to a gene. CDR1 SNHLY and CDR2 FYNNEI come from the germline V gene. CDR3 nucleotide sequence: TGTGCCAGCAGTGAACTAGCGGGACACACAGATACGCAGTATTTT. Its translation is CASSELAGHTDTQYF.

CDR3: CASSLEPGGRETQYF. CDR3 DNA: TGTGCCAGCAGCTTAGAGCCCGGCGGGAGGGAGACCCAGTACTTC. V is TRBV7-7 and J is TRBJ2-5; 8 positions agree with TRBD2. Germline V gene data show CDR1 as SSHAT and CDR2 as FNYEAQ (reference sequence). V dropped 1 base and J dropped 5; count of bases not matched to a gene: 6. CDR3 length equals 15 residues.

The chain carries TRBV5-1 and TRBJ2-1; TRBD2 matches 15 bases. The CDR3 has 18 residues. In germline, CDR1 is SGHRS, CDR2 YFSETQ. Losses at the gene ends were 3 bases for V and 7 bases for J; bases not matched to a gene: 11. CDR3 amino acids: CASSSGLAGGPINNEQFF. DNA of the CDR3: TGCGCCAGCAGCTCTGGACTAGCGGGAGGGCCAATTAATAATGAGCAGTTCTTC.

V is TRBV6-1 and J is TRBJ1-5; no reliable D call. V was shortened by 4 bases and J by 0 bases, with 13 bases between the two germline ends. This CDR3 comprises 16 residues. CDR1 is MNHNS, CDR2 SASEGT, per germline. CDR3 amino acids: CASSVKVTNSNQPQHF. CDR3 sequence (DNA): TGTGCCAGCAGTGTAAAGGTTACGAATAGCAATCAGCCCCAGCATTTT.

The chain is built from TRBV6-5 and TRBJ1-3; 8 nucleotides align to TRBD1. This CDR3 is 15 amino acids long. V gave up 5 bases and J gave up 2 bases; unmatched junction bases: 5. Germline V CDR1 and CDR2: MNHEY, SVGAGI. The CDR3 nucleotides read TGTGCCAGCAGTAAGGCAGGGGGCACTGGAAACACCATATATTTT. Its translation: CASSKAGGTGNTIYF.

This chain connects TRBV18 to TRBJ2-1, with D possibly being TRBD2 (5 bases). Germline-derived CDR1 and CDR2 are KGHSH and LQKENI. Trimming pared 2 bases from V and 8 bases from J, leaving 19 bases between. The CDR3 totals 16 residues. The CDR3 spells CASSPGIGPSGDEQFF. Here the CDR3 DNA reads TGTGCCAGCTCACCAGGGATCGGGCCGTCCGGGGATGAGCAGTTCTTC.

This chain's CDR3 is CASSLAPASDEQFF. The CDR3 nucleotides read TGCGCCAGCAGCTTAGCCCCGGCCTCTGATGAGCAGTTCTTC. The chain couples TRBV5-1 to TRBJ2-1; D not certain. In germline, CDR1 is SGHRS, CDR2 YFSETQ. V was pared by 2 bases and J by 8 bases, with 14 bases between. The CDR3 sequence is 14 residues long.

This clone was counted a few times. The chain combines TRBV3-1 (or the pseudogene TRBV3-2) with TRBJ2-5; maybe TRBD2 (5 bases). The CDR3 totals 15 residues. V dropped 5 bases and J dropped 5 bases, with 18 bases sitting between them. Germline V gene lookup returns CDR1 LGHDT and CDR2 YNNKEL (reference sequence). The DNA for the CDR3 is TGTGCCAGCAGCGATTTACTAGGAGGCGGTGAGACCCAGTACTTC. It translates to CASSDLLGGGETQYF.

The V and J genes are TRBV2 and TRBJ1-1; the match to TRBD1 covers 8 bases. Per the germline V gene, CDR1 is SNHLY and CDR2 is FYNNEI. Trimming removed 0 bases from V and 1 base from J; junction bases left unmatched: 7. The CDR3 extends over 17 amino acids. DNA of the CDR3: TGTGCCAGCAGTGAAGCGCTTCAGGGGGCGGGGAACACTGAAGCTTTCTTT. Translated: CASSEALQGAGNTEAFF.

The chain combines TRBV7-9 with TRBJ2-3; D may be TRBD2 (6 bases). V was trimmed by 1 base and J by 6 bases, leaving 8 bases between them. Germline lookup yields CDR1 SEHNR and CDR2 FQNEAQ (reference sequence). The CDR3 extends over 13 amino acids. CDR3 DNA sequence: TGTGCCAGCAGCTTAGGCGGGGCCGATACGCAGTATTTT. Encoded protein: CASSLGGADTQYF.

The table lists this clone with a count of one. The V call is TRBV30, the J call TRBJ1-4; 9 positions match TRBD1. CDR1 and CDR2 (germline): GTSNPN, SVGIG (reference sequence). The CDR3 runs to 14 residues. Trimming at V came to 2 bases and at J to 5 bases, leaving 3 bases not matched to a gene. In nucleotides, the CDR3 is TGTGCCTGGAGTACCGGGACAGGGAATGAAAAACTGTTTTTT. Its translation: CAWSTGTGNEKLFF.

CDR3 residues: CASRTGRETQYF. The DNA of the CDR3 is TGTGCCAGCAGGACTGGGAGAGAGACCCAGTACTTC. The rearrangement links TRBV2 to TRBJ2-5, with D maybe TRBD2 (5 bases). Per germline, CDR1 SNHLY and CDR2 FYNNEI. With 6 bases removed from V and 4 bases from J, the gap between germline ends came to 9 bases. CDR3 length equals 12 residues.

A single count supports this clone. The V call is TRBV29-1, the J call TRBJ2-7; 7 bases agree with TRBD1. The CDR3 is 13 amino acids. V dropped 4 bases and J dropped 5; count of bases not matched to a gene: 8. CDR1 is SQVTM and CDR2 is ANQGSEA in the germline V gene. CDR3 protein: CSVVRDSSHEQYF. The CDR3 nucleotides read TGCAGCGTTGTCCGGGACAGTTCCCACGAGCAGTACTTC.

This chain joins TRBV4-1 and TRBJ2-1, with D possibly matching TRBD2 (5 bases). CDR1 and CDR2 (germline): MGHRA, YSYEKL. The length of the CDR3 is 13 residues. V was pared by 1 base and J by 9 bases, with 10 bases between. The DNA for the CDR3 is TGCGCCAGCAGCCAAGCTGTCGGGATTGAGCAGTTCTTC. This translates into CASSQAVGIEQFF.

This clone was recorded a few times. CDR3: CASSQLGSGIYGYTF. CDR3 DNA sequence: TGCGCCAGCAGCCAATTAGGCTCAGGGATCTATGGCTACACCTTC. This chain uses TRBV4-1 with TRBJ1-2, with D tentatively TRBD1 (5 bases). The V end was cut by 2 bases, the J end by 4 bases, with 14 bases between. Germline CDR1 MGHRA, CDR2 YSYEKL. The CDR3 consists of 15 residues.

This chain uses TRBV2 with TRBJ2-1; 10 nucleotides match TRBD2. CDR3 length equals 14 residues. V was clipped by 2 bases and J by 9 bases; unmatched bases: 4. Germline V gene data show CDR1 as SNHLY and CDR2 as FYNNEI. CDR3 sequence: CASSELAGAAEQFF. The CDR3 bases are TGTGCCAGCAGTGAACTAGCGGGGGCGGCTGAGCAGTTCTTC.

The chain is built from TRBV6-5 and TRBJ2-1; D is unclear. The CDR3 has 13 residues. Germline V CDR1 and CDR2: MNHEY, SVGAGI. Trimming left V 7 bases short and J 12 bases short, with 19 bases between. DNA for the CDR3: TGTGCCAGCACCTTAGAAACTGGGCATTCGCAGTTCTTC. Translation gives CASTLETGHSQFF.

Written as DNA, the CDR3 is TGCGCCAGCAGCATAGGGGACAGGCCCACCGGGGAGCTGTTTTTT. The encoded protein is CASSIGDRPTGELFF. V gene TRBV5-1 combines with J gene TRBJ2-2; 8 bases align to TRBD1. Looked up from germline, CDR1 is SGHRS and CDR2 is YFSETQ. This CDR3 contains 15 residues. Trimming at V came to 4 bases and at J to 4 bases, leaving 6 bases not matched to a gene.

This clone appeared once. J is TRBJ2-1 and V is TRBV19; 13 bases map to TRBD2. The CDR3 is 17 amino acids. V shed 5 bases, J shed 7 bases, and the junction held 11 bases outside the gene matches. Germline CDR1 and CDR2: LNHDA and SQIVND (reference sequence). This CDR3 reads CASSPGTSGTRGNEQFF. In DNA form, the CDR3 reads TGTGCCAGTAGTCCGGGGACTAGCGGGACGCGCGGGAATGAGCAGTTCTTC.